This T cell receptor (beta chain) was documented in a study of T cell responses to AZD1222 COVID-19 vaccine. Study overall: Second-dose intervals near 4 or 12 weeks were combined. General study results and limits: Regions left unmutated in variants are reportedly the target of nearly half of spike-specific TCRs. Spike-specific TCR breadth and depth went up after people got two AZD1222 doses.

Germline V gene sequence: CDR1 SGDLS, CDR2 YYNGEE. Trimming took off 4 bases at V and 8 bases at J, with 15 bases between the two ends. The CDR3 sequence is 13 residues long. Note on this clone: No antigen is known for it.

Sequencing used immunoSEQ multiplex PCR; TCRdb keeps in-frame clones, though not all of them. The table includes around 70,000 clones, about three quarters detected once. V is TRBV9 and J is TRBJ2-5; D might be TRBD1 or TRBD2, each matching 5 bases. The sequence was obtained from an adult in good health. The material was peripheral blood, obtained on day 0 of AZD1222 vaccination. DNA for the CDR3: TGTGCCAGCAGCCCCGCAAGCCGGGACACCCAGTACTTC. Protein sequence: CASSPASRDTQYF.